These 5 T cell receptor beta chains originate from one sample sequenced in a study of blood T cell repertoires in COVID-19. Here immunoSEQ multiplex PCR was the method, and the copy in TCRdb shows in-frame clones only, minus some. The data contain about 98,000 clones, around 82% of them seen just once; the ten biggest clones take up approximately 10%. The sequenced material came from peripheral blood. The receptors were gathered from a man in his sixties or seventies with active or convalescent COVID-19.

The sample holds a few counts of this clone. The chain couples TRBV11-2 to TRBJ1-6, with 7 bases aligning to TRBD1. CDR3 size: 15 residues. Germline CDR1 SGHAT, CDR2 FQNNGV. J was trimmed by 5 bases and V by 5 bases; bases with no gene match: 6. CDR3 in amino acids: CASSPRTGDNSPLHF. The CDR3 DNA sequence: TGTGCCAGCAGCCCCAGGACAGGAGATAATTCACCCCTCCACTTT. Full variable domain (rest looked up from reference TRBV11-2 and TRBJ1-6): EAGVAQSPRYKIIEKRQSVAFWCNPISGHATLYWYQQILGQGPKLLIQFQNNGVVDDSQLPKDRFSAERLKGVDSTLKIQPAKLEDSAVYLCASSPRTGDNSPLHFGNGTRLTVT.

The V gene is TRBV6-2 or TRBV6-3, the J gene TRBJ2-7; 7 positions agree with TRBD1. Trimming removed 4 bases from V and 3 bases from J; junction bases left unmatched: 12. Per the germline V gene, CDR1 is MNHEY and CDR2 is SVGEGT. The CDR3 has 16 amino acids. This CDR3 reads CASSSYFDREFYEQYF. Here the CDR3 DNA reads TGTGCCAGCAGTTCCTATTTCGACAGGGAATTCTACGAGCAGTACTTC.

This CDR3 reads CASNERAGGRNTEAFF. DNA of the CDR3: TGCGCCAGCAATGAGCGAGCAGGAGGCCGGAACACTGAAGCTTTCTTT. This rearrangement joins TRBV5-1 to TRBJ1-1; D uncertain. The CDR3 has 16 residues. From germline, CDR1 is SGHRS and CDR2 YFSETQ. V lost 6 bases and J 1 base, leaving 19 bases between the germline ends. Drawing the rest from reference TRBV5-1 and TRBJ1-1, the complete variable domain is KAGVTQTPRYLIKTRGQQVTLSCSPISGHRSVSWYQQTPGQGLQFLFEYFSETQRNKGNFPGRFSGRQFSNSRSEMNVSTLELGDSALYLCASNERAGGRNTEAFFGQGTRLTVV.

This chain links TRBV7-3 with TRBJ1-6; D is ambiguous. Germline V gene data show CDR1 as SGHTA and CDR2 as FQGTGA. V lost 2 bases and J lost 6, with 8 bases in between. The CDR3 spans 14 residues. The DNA of the CDR3 is TGTGCCAGCAGCTTACCCGGGTTTAATTCACCCCTCCACTTT. This sequence encodes CASSLPGFNSPLHF.

The V call is TRBV7-6, the J call TRBJ2-2; D might be TRBD2 (5 bases). This CDR3 spans 17 amino acids. CDR1 is SGHVS and CDR2 is FNYEAQ in the germline V gene. V lost 5 bases and J 3 bases, leaving 19 bases between the germline ends. The CDR3 spells CASSPRVPRTYTGELFF. The CDR3 DNA follows: TGTGCCAGCAGCCCGCGGGTGCCTAGGACTTACACCGGGGAGCTGTTTTTT. Drawing the rest from reference TRBV7-6 and TRBJ2-2, the complete variable domain is GAGVSQSPRYKVTKRGQDVALRCDPISGHVSLYWYRQALGQGPEFLTYFNYEAQQDKSGLPNDRFSAERPEGSISTLTIQRTEQRDSAMYRCASSPRVPRTYTGELFFGEGSRLTVL.